This TCR beta chain was captured by sequencing in a study of cytomegalovirus exposure and HLA in healthy donors. Study results and caveats: The listing of roughly 160 TCR beta chains classed them as cytomegalovirus-associated. Apart from CMV serostatus, no immune exposure information was available. Later analysis suggested links between common viral pathogens and several top significant clusters. Another analysis was done later, and it associated over 15,000 TCR beta sequences with HLA alleles at 0.05 false discovery rate.

It was with 60 Vbeta and 13 Jbeta primers that the PCR ran. Produced via immunoSEQ multiplex PCR; TCRdb's table is partial and in-frame only. The sample table includes some 120,000 clones. V was shortened by 1 base and J by 2 bases, with 12 bases between the two germline ends. Looked up from germline, CDR1 is SGHTA and CDR2 is FQGNSA. The CDR3 is made up of 15 amino acids. With respect to this clone: Its antigen is currently unknown.

Sequencing was carried out using PBMCs. This chain links TRBV7-2 with TRBJ2-7; D is perhaps TRBD2 (5 bases). This TCR came from a young man in good health and CMV-seronegative. CDR3 DNA: TGTGCCAGCAGCTTAGTTTCCGGGATCGCCTACGAGCAGTACTTC. It yields the protein CASSLVSGIAYEQYF.